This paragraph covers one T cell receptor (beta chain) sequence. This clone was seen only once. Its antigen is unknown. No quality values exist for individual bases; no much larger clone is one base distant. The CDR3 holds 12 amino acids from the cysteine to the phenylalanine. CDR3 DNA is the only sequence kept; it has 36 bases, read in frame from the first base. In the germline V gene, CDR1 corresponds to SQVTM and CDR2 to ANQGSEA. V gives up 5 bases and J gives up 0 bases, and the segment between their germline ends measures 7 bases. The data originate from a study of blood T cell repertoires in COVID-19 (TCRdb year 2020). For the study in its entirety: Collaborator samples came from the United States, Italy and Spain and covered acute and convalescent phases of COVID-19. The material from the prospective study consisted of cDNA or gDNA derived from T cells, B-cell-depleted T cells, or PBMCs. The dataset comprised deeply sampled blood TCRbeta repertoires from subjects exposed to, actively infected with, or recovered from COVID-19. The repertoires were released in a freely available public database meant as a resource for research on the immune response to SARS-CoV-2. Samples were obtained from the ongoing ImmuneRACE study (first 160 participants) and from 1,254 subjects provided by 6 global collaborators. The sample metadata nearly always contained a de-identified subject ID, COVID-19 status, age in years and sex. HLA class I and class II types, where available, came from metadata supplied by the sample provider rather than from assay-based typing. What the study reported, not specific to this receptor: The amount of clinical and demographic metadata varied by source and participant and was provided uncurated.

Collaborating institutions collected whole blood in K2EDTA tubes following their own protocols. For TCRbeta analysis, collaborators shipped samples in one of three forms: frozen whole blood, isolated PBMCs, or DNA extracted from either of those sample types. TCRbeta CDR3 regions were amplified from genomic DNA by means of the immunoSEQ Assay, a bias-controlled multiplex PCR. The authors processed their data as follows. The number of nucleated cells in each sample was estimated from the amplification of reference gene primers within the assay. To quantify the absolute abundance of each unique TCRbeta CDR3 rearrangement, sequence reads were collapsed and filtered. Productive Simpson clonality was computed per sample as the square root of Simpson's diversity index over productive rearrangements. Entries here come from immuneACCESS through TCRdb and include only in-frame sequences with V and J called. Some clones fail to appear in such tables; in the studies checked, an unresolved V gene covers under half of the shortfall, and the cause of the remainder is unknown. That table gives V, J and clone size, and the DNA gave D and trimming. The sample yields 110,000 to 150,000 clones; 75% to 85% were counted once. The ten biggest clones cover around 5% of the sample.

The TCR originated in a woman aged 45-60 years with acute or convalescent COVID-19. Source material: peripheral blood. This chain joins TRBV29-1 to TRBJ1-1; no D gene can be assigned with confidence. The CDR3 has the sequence CSVRGMNTEAFF. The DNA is TGCAGCGTTCGGGGAATGAACACTGAAGCTTTCTTT.